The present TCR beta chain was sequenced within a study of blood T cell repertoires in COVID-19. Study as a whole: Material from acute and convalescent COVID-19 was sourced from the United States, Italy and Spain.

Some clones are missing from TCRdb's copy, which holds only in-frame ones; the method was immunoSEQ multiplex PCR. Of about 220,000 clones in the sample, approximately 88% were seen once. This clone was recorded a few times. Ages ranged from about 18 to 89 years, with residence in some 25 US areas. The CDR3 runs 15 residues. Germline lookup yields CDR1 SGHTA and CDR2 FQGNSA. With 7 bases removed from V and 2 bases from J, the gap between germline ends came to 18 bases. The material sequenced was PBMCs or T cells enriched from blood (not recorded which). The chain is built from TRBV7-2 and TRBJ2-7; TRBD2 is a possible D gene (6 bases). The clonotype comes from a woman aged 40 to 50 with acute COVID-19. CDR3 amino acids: CASTLGAEGTYEQYF. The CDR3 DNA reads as TGTGCCAGCACCCTAGGGGCGGAGGGGACCTACGAGCAGTACTTC.